Reported below is one T cell receptor (beta chain). Its antigen remains unknown. Clones were sequenced by immunoSEQ multiplex PCR, and TCRdb holds only the in-frame ones, with some missing. The sample has 95,000 to 150,000 clones; over 80% are singletons. The CDR3 totals 15 residues. Germline CDR1 reads MNHNS; CDR2 reads SASEGT. Unmatched junction bases numbered 1, after V lost 4 bases and J lost 3 bases. The source of the sample is a study of radiotherapy plus CTLA-4 blockade in lung cancer. Broader study findings: TCR clones of tumor origin grew in blood after radiotherapy plus ipilimumab. Early clone dynamics of blood T cells, plus interferon-beta, reportedly predicted response best.

The genes are TRBV6-1 and TRBJ2-3; 13 bases are a match to TRBD2. This specimen was peripheral blood, taken from a patient treated with radiotherapy plus ipilimumab. The clonotype comes from a human donor with non-small cell lung cancer that progressed on radiotherapy plus ipilimumab. This chain's CDR3 is CASSALAGGTDTQYF. CDR3 in DNA: TGTGCCAGCAGTGCACTAGCGGGAGGGACAGATACGCAGTATTTT.